One and the same sample provided the 29 T cell receptor beta chains below, sequenced in a study of regulatory T cells in long-lasting Graves disease (dated by TCRdb to the early 2020s). Libraries were made using multiplex PCR. The sequencer was an Illumina HiSeq 4000. iRepertoire HTBI primers and Arm-PCR amplification of CDR3 regions were used to construct TCR beta libraries. Through fastp at Q25 and MiXCR, TCRdb rebuilt clones from the public reads, retaining in-frame beta chains. Each record represents a unique CDR3 protein, reported with the most common genes and DNA among its rows. Counted in this sample were 400,000 to 500,000 distinct CDR3 sequences; roughly 20% of them appeared once. Jointly, the top ten make up approximately 8% of the sample. The sample's time point label, in plain terms: persistent/refractory GD, antithyroid drugs over 5 years with positive TRAb. For both TCR sequencing and RNA sequencing, RNA was extracted from PBMCs in TRIzol.

Sequenced here: peripheral blood mononuclear cells (PBMCs), sampled when the disease was refractory, from a patient treated with antithyroid drugs. The receptors derive from a female donor with Graves disease.

V and J are TRBV20-1 and TRBJ1-5; TRBD1 is a possible D gene (5 bases). With 0 bases removed from V and 5 bases from J, the gap between germline ends came to 14 bases. The CDR3 covers 15 residues. The germline CDR1 and CDR2 sequences are DFQATT and SNEGSKA (reference sequence). The CDR3: CSARDPQPRDQPQHF. CDR3 bases: TGCAGTGCTAGAGATCCCCAGCCCAGGGATCAGCCCCAGCATTTT.

This clonotype was counted many times. The chain joins TRBV28 to TRBJ2-5, with a possible D match to TRBD1 (5 bases). V lost 7 bases and J 5 bases, leaving 14 bases between the germline ends. The CDR3 consists of 13 residues. Germline V gene sequence: CDR1 MDHEN, CDR2 SYDVKM. CDR3 in amino acids: CASTTAVWETQYF. For the CDR3, the DNA is TGTGCCAGCACGACAGCAGTTTGGGAGACCCAGTACTTC.

The rearrangement joins TRBV4-1 to TRBJ1-5, with D uncertain. The CDR3 loop spans 15 amino acids. V was pared by 2 bases and J by 8 bases, with 16 bases between. The V gene's germline CDR1 is MGHRA and CDR2 YSYEKL. CDR3 in DNA: TGCGCCAGCAGCCAAAGGTTGGGTGGAGGGAAGCCCCAGCATTTT. Amino acid sequence: CASSQRLGGGKPQHF.

This clonotype was recorded a few times. The chain joins TRBV28 to TRBJ1-5; 7 positions agree with TRBD1. In germline, CDR1 is MDHEN, CDR2 SYDVKM. V was clipped by 6 bases and J by 6 bases; unmatched bases: 5. This CDR3 region has 13 residues. The CDR3 nucleotides read TGTGCCAGCAGCAACAGGGGAGTTCAGCCCCAGCATTTT. Translated, it gives CASSNRGVQPQHF.

This clonotype was found a few times. This chain uses TRBV6-2 or TRBV6-3 with TRBJ1-2, with D uncertain. The CDR3 is 15 residues long. Trimming stripped 5 bases from V and 5 bases from J, with 18 bases between. CDR1 is MNHEY, CDR2 SVGEGT, per germline. The CDR3 protein is CASSVYRVDGYGYTF. Here the CDR3 DNA reads TGTGCCAGCAGTGTCTATCGAGTTGATGGGTATGGCTACACCTTC.

In its sample, this clonotype was seen many times. CDR3 in amino acids: CASSIGPTYEQYF. The CDR3 nucleotides read TGTGCCAGCAGCATCGGGCCTACCTACGAGCAGTACTTC. The chain joins TRBV6-2 or TRBV6-3 to TRBJ2-7; no clear D. The CDR3 sequence is 13 residues long. Germline V gene data show CDR1 as MNHEY and CDR2 as SVGEGT. Deletions cut 6 bases from V and 2 bases from J, with 11 bases between.

The J gene is TRBJ1-1, the V gene TRBV19; D might be TRBD1 (6 bases). Germline loops: CDR1 LNHDA, CDR2 SQIVND (reference sequence). Trimming pared 3 bases from V and 7 bases from J, leaving 12 bases between. This CDR3 has 13 residues. This CDR3 reads CASSMVRGGEAFF. CDR3 DNA: TGTGCCAGTAGTATGGTAAGAGGGGGTGAAGCTTTCTTT.

In its sample, this clonotype was seen many times. The gene calls are TRBV11-2 and TRBJ1-1; D is unclear. The CDR3 loop spans 11 amino acids. The germline V gene encodes CDR1 SGHAT and CDR2 FQNNGV. Trimming took off 5 bases at V and 4 bases at J, with 5 bases between the two ends. The DNA for the CDR3 is TGTGCCAGCAGCCTTCTCACTGAAGCTTTCTTT. This gives the protein CASSLLTEAFF.

V and J are TRBV19 and TRBJ1-5, with TRBD1 as a possible D gene (6 bases). CDR1 is LNHDA and CDR2 is SQIVND in the germline V gene (reference sequence). This CDR3 spans 16 amino acids. Trimming removed 3 bases at V and 5 bases at J, with 17 bases between. The CDR3 reads CASSMVSGANDQPQHF. The CDR3, as DNA: TGTGCCAGTAGTATGGTTTCGGGGGCGAACGATCAGCCCCAGCATTTT.

This clonotype was seen only a few times. This rearrangement joins TRBV19 to TRBJ2-1; 9 positions agree with TRBD2. The CDR3 totals 15 residues. Germline-derived CDR1 and CDR2 are LNHDA and SQIVND (reference sequence). V gave up 5 bases and J gave up 9 bases; unmatched junction bases: 11. The CDR3 loop is CASSVAGGPLGEQFF. CDR3 in DNA: TGTGCCAGTAGTGTGGCGGGAGGGCCCTTGGGTGAGCAGTTCTTC.

In the case of this clonotype: This may arise from a read error, as a much more abundant clone is one base away. The chain combines TRBV12-3 or TRBV12-4 with TRBJ2-7; D unclear. The V gene lost 6 bases and the J gene lost 2 bases, with 14 bases spanning the gap. CDR3 length: 14 residues. This CDR3 reads CASSPLGRAYEQYF. The DNA for the CDR3 is TGTGCCAGCAGCCCCCTTGGGCGCGCCTACGAGCAGTACTTC.

This clonotype was observed a handful of times. The chain links TRBV20-1 to TRBJ2-4; 12 bases agree with TRBD2. Trimming took 1 base from V and 0 from J; bases not matched to a gene: 7. CDR1 is DFQATT, CDR2 SNEGSKA, per germline (reference sequence). CDR3 size: 18 residues. CDR3 nucleotide sequence: TGCAGTGCTAGAGGCCCGGGACTAGCGGGCATAGCCAAAAACATTCAGTACTTC. This codes for CSARGPGLAGIAKNIQYF.

This clonotype was recorded once. No conserved phenylalanine or tryptophan is present at the end of the CDR3, so a read error is the likely explanation. The DNA is left out, because the CDR3 cannot be placed on it with certainty; the CDR3 is given as TCRdb lists it. The rearrangement uses TRBV27 and TRBJ2-4. CDR1 is MNHEY, CDR2 SMNVEV, per germline (reference sequence). The CDR3 extends over 8 residues, inclusive of both ends. The CDR3 sequence: CASKSSVY.

The chain combines TRBV5-1 with TRBJ2-2; the D call may be TRBD1 or TRBD2 (5 bases each). Germline V lookup: CDR1 SGHRS, CDR2 YFSETQ. The CDR3 length is 15 residues. Trimming removed 4 bases at V and 2 bases at J, with 12 bases between. CDR3 in DNA: TGCGCCAGCAGCCAGGGACGCAGAAACACCGGGGAGCTGTTTTTT. Protein: CASSQGRRNTGELFF.

V gene TRBV27 combines with J gene TRBJ2-2, with 7 positions matching TRBD1. The CDR3 is 14 residues long. Germline CDR1 reads MNHEY; CDR2 reads SMNVEV (reference sequence). The trim removed 4 bases at V and 4 bases at J, leaving 3 bases unmatched. The CDR3: CASSSGTATGELFF. The CDR3 DNA sequence: TGTGCCAGCAGTTCAGGGACAGCCACCGGGGAGCTGTTTTTT.

This clonotype was counted at least ten times. This chain joins TRBV27 and TRBJ2-5; perhaps TRBD2 as D (6 bases). Deletions cut 3 bases from V and 2 bases from J, with 7 bases between. This CDR3 contains 13 residues. Germline V gene sequence: CDR1 MNHEY, CDR2 SMNVEV (reference sequence). DNA for the CDR3: TGTGCCAGCAGTTTCGGGGGTCAAGAGACCCAGTACTTC. Translation: CASSFGGQETQYF.

Comments on this clonotype: A single base separates this from a much larger clone, so it may be a read error. V gene TRBV28 combines with J gene TRBJ1-3; a weak D match, TRBD1 (6 bases). Germline V gives CDR1 MDHEN, CDR2 SYDVKM. The CDR3 extends over 16 amino acids. The CDR3 sequence is CTSSLFQGSSGNTIYF. CDR3 nucleotide sequence: TGTACCAGCAGTTTATTCCAGGGGAGCTCTGGAAACACCATATATTTT. Based on the CDR3 plus reference TRBV28 and TRBJ1-3, the full variable domain is DVKVTQSSRYLVKRTGEKVFLECVQDMDHENMFWYRQDPGLGLRLIYFSYDVKMKEKGDIPEGYSVSREKKERFSLILESASTNQTSMYLCTSSLFQGSSGNTIYFGEGSWLTVV.

Many counts were recorded for this clonotype. The chain combines TRBV5-1 with TRBJ1-5; D call uncertain. The CDR3 length is 13 residues. V shed 0 bases and J shed 9 bases, with 10 bases lying between them. Germline V gene lookup returns CDR1 SGHRS and CDR2 YFSETQ. CDR3 in amino acids: CASSLESTGPQHF. The CDR3 nucleotides are TGCGCCAGCAGCTTGGAATCAACGGGGCCCCAGCATTTT.

The J gene is TRBJ2-3, the V gene TRBV6-1, with 11 bases aligning to TRBD2. J lost 5 bases, V lost 6 bases, and 10 bases had no gene match. The germline V gene has CDR1 MNHNS and CDR2 SASEGT. CDR3 length equals 16 residues. The CDR3 here is CASSPGTSGPGDTQYF. DNA for the CDR3: TGTGCCAGCAGCCCCGGGACTAGCGGCCCGGGAGATACGCAGTATTTT.

This clonotype was recorded many times. The rearrangement links TRBV2 to TRBJ1-1, with 9 bases fitting TRBD1. V was pared by 4 bases and J by 11 bases, with 5 bases of the junction left unmatched. Germline-derived CDR1 and CDR2 are SNHLY and FYNNEI. The CDR3 covers 12 residues. The CDR3 DNA reads TGTGCCAGCAGTGTGAGACAGGGGGACGCTTTCTTT. Translation gives CASSVRQGDAFF.

This clonotype was seen repeatedly, ten times or more. This chain uses TRBV11-2 with TRBJ2-7, with D possibly being TRBD2 (6 bases). V shed 1 base and J shed 6 bases, with 13 bases lying between them. CDR1 is SGHAT, CDR2 FQNNGV, per germline. CDR3 length: 14 amino acids. CDR3 nucleotide sequence: TGTGCCAGCAGCTTAGTAGGAGGGGCTCGCGAGCAGTACTTC. Protein: CASSLVGGAREQYF.

The table lists this clonotype with many counts. This chain links TRBV6-5 with TRBJ2-7; the D is unclear. CDR1 is MNHEY, CDR2 SVGAGI, per germline. Between the trimmed V and J ends, which lost 0 bases and 3 bases, there was a span of 9 bases. This CDR3 comprises 14 residues. The CDR3 reads CASSYSGANYEQYF. CDR3 nucleotide sequence: TGTGCCAGCAGTTACTCAGGAGCCAACTACGAGCAGTACTTC.

This clonotype has just a few counts. The J gene is TRBJ2-5, the V gene TRBV9, with TRBD1 as a possible D gene (5 bases). The germline V gene encodes CDR1 SGDLS and CDR2 YYNGEE. V lost 0 bases, J lost 1 base, and 10 bases lay in between. The length of the CDR3 is 15 residues. As DNA, the CDR3 is TGTGCCAGCAGCGTAGGGTCAGGGCCCCAAGAGACCCAGTACTTC. Its translation is CASSVGSGPQETQYF.

This clonotype has a handful of counts. This sequence joins TRBV28 and TRBJ2-3; 12 bases are shared with TRBD2. J was trimmed by 5 bases and V by 6 bases; bases with no gene match: 9. CDR3 length: 16 residues. Germline lookup yields CDR1 MDHEN and CDR2 SYDVKM. In nucleotides, the CDR3 is TGTGCCAGCAGCTCTCCGACTAGCGGGAGAGGAGATACGCAGTATTTT. Encoded protein: CASSSPTSGRGDTQYF.

This clonotype was detected a few times. The V gene is TRBV3-1, the J gene TRBJ2-1, with D tentatively TRBD2 (5 bases). This CDR3 spans 11 amino acids. Trimming removed 6 bases from V and 9 bases from J, with 9 bases in between. The germline V gene has CDR1 LGHDT and CDR2 YNNKEL (reference sequence). The CDR3 sequence: CASSLEVEQFF. Written as DNA, the CDR3 is TGTGCCAGCAGTCTGGAGGTTGAGCAGTTCTTC.

The CDR3 is CASSLGWTVVNTEAFF. CDR3 coding DNA: TGTGCCAGCAGCTTAGGGTGGACAGTAGTGAACACTGAAGCTTTCTTT. The chain couples TRBV11-2 to TRBJ1-1, with D perhaps matching TRBD1 (6 bases). This CDR3 is 16 amino acids long. CDR1 and CDR2 (germline): SGHAT, FQNNGV. The germline V and J ends were trimmed by 1 base and 0 bases, with 12 bases remaining between them.

The chain joins TRBV7-9 to TRBJ2-7; D gene ambiguous. Trimming cost V 1 base and J 1 base, with 8 bases left between them. The germline V gene encodes CDR1 SEHNR and CDR2 FQNEAQ (reference sequence). The CDR3 consists of 14 residues. The CDR3 DNA reads as TGTGCCAGCAGCTTAGGGTCGGCTTCCTACGAGCAGTACTTC. Translated: CASSLGSASYEQYF.

About this clonotype: A read error is possible here, since a much larger clone lies one base away. As the CDR3 is not closed by the conserved phenylalanine or tryptophan, this likely results from a read error. V and J are TRBV12-3 or TRBV12-4 and TRBJ2-6, with a weak D call TRBD2 (5 bases). V was clipped by 6 bases and J by 1 base, with 10 bases between them. This CDR3 has 15 amino acids. The CDR3 DNA sequence: TGTGCCAGCAGGGACGGGATTTCTGGGGCCAACGTCCTGACTTCC. The encoded protein is CASRDGISGANVLTS.

This clonotype was detected many times. The chain recombines TRBV6-1 with TRBJ1-2; D call uncertain. The V gene lost 2 bases and the J gene lost 4 bases, with 5 bases spanning the gap. CDR1 MNHNS and CDR2 SASEGT come from the germline V gene. CDR3 length: 12 residues. The CDR3, as DNA: TGTGCCAGCAGTGAATTGGTCTATGGCTACACCTTC. It encodes CASSELVYGYTF.